Listed here is a single T cell receptor (beta chain). Its cognate antigen is unknown. Its ends do not fully match the called genes, so a read error is possible. This sample was included in a study of CD8+ T cells in alopecia areata. Study overall: A 6-month period off drug followed tofacitinib, which lasted 6 to 18 months.

Germline assignment: CDR1 SQVTM and CDR2 ANQGSEA. This CDR3 comprises 14 residues. RNA was extracted and reverse transcribed into cDNA as the sequencing template. The assay was immunoSEQ multiplex PCR, and TCRdb's table has in-frame clones only and misses some. The sample has 45,000 to 60,000 clones; 95% to 97% are singletons. Notes on the study in general: Alopecia totalis/universalis scalp especially showed more expanded CD8+ clones than normal scalp. Among patients, TCR sharing was less clear than in mice, a difference possibly due in part to HLA diversity in the patient population.

The V call is TRBV29-1, the J call TRBJ2-7; TRBD1 matches 8 bases. The receptor was derived from a human donor with alopecia areata. Sequenced here: CD8+ T cells sorted from blood, sampled at week 0. The CDR3 sequence is CSVEGQGKDYEQYF. The CDR3 bases are TGCAGCGTCGAAGGACAGGGAAAGGACTACGAGCAGTACTTC.